This is a list of T cell receptor beta chains from one sample in a study of blood T cells in healthy people across ages. TCRdb reprocessed the 5' RACE reads with MiXCR, giving one entry per CDR3 protein. Seen here are roughly 1,300,000 distinct CDR3 sequences, approximately 63% observed once, and the top ten hold over 5.5%. Material: blood. These receptors were obtained from a man aged 18 to 30 in good health. Both conserved end residues are part of each CDR3. The order of the fields is J gene, V gene, clone size, D gene, CDR3 length, CDR3 protein, CDR3 DNA. The D gene is left open where the match is weak. Clone size, where shown, is once, few, many, or a class for clones that have expanded.

TRBJ2-7,TRBV6-5,.,.,16,CASSYHRDIDPYEQYF,TGTGCCAGCAGTTACCACCGGGACATAGACCCCTACGAGCAGTACTTC
TRBJ1-2,TRBV29-1,.,TRBD1,14,CSVSRTGFNYGYTF,TGCAGCGTCTCAAGGACAGGGTTTAACTATGGCTACACCTTC
TRBJ2-1,TRBV5-1,.,TRBD2,15,CASSLVGRDHNEQFF,TGCGCCAGCAGCTTGGTCGGGAGGGATCACAATGAGCAGTTCTTC
TRBJ2-5,TRBV4-3,.,.,13,CASSQSLSETQYF,TGCGCCAGCAGCCAATCACTAAGTGAGACCCAGTACTTC
TRBJ1-4,TRBV12-3/TRBV12-4,.,.,15,CASSRTVDNNEKLFF,TGTGCCAGCAGCCGAACGGTGGATAATAATGAAAAACTGTTTTTT
TRBJ1-2,TRBV27,few,.,14,CASSPVAGPYGYTF,TGTGCCAGCAGCCCCGTGGCAGGACCCTATGGCTACACCTTC
TRBJ2-3,TRBV10-3,.,TRBD1,18,CAISEVQGALTSTDTQYF,TGTGCCATCAGCGAAGTCCAGGGGGCATTAACTAGCACAGATACGCAGTATTTT
TRBJ2-2,TRBV24-1,.,.,13,CATSDLDTGELFF,TGTGCCACCAGTGATCTAGACACCGGGGAGCTGTTTTTT
TRBJ1-6,TRBV6-2/TRBV6-3,once,.,14,CASSYSPNNSPLHF,TGTGCCAGCAGTTACAGTCCGAATAATTCACCCCTCCACTTT
TRBJ1-1,TRBV6-1,.,.,15,CASTGLGRRVTEAFF,TGTGCCAGTACCGGCCTAGGCAGGAGAGTAACTGAAGCTTTCTTT
TRBJ2-2,TRBV15,.,TRBD2,14,CATAGTRNTGELFF,TGTGCCACCGCCGGGACTAGGAACACCGGGGAGCTGTTTTTT
TRBJ2-1,TRBV10-3,.,.,12,CAISSLAAEQFF,TGTGCCATCAGTTCCCTGGCGGCTGAGCAGTTCTTC
TRBJ2-5,TRBV6-1,.,.,17,CASRTYERGTGQETQYF,TGTGCCAGCAGGACCTACGAAAGGGGGACGGGCCAAGAGACCCAGTACTTC
TRBJ2-7,TRBV7-2,.,.,12,CASSLAPTLQYF,TGTGCCAGCAGCTTAGCGCCAACACTACAGTACTTC
TRBJ2-1,TRBV27,.,.,14,CASSFGGGKNEQFF,TGTGCCAGCAGTTTTGGTGGGGGGAAGAATGAGCAGTTCTTC
TRBJ2-1,TRBV4-2,.,TRBD2,16,CASSPRLAGTNNEQFF,TGTGCCAGCAGCCCCAGACTAGCGGGCACGAACAATGAGCAGTTCTTC
TRBJ2-5,TRBV14,.,.,13,CASSHRASETQYF,TGTGCCAGCAGCCACCGGGCCTCAGAGACCCAGTACTTC
TRBJ1-2,TRBV7-2,.,.,16,CASSSAGSGRLYGYTF,TGTGCCAGCAGCTCAGCAGGAAGTGGACGTCTCTATGGCTACACCTTC
TRBJ2-6,TRBV4-3,.,TRBD1,18,CASSQELQGAGGANVLTF,TGCGCCAGCAGCCAAGAGCTGCAGGGGGCGGGGGGGGCCAACGTCCTGACTTTC
TRBJ2-3,TRBV10-3,.,.,14,CAITRERGTDTQYF,TGTGCCATCACCCGCGAGCGGGGCACAGATACGCAGTATTTT
TRBJ2-5,TRBV24-1,many,TRBD1,15,CATSDLGQDQETQYF,TGTGCCACCAGTGATTTAGGACAGGACCAAGAGACCCAGTACTTC
TRBJ2-1,TRBV20-1,.,.,14,CSASSRAGINEQFF,TGCAGTGCTAGCTCAAGGGCAGGGATCAATGAGCAGTTCTTC
TRBJ2-7,TRBV18,.,.,13,CASSVPGWYEQYF,TGTGCCAGCAGCGTTCCGGGGTGGTACGAGCAGTACTTC
TRBJ2-3,TRBV6-4,.,TRBD1,15,CASSATGGSADTQYF,TGTGCCAGCAGTGCGACAGGGGGGAGTGCAGATACGCAGTATTTT
TRBJ2-5,TRBV5-1,few,TRBD2,14,CASSLAGGTETQYF,TGCGCCAGCAGCTTGGCGGGAGGAACAGAGACCCAGTACTTC
TRBJ1-2,TRBV12-3/TRBV12-4,.,TRBD1,17,CASSLAGTGGGDGGYTF,TGTGCCAGCAGTTTAGCAGGGACAGGGGGCGGGGATGGAGGCTACACCTTC
TRBJ2-1,TRBV15,.,.,15,CATSRDWKGMTEQFF,TGTGCCACCAGCAGAGATTGGAAGGGTATGACTGAGCAGTTCTTC
TRBJ2-7,TRBV6-5,.,TRBD1,15,CASSQYKGQSYEQYF,TGTGCCAGCAGTCAGTATAAGGGACAGTCCTACGAGCAGTACTTC
TRBJ2-2,TRBV12-3/TRBV12-4,.,.,13,CASRPLGTGELFF,TGTGCCAGCCGGCCCCTGGGGACCGGGGAGCTGTTTTTT
TRBJ1-2,TRBV6-1,.,TRBD1,15,CASSVRDSGAYGYTF,TGTGCCAGCAGTGTTCGGGACAGCGGAGCCTATGGCTACACCTTC
TRBJ2-6,TRBV24-1,.,.,15,CATSEVGGGVNVLTF,TGTGCCACCAGTGAAGTAGGAGGTGGGGTCAACGTCCTGACTTTC
TRBJ2-4,TRBV11-3,.,.,17,CASSTRGLLLAKNIQYF,TGTGCCAGCAGCACTAGAGGTCTATTACTAGCCAAAAACATTCAGTACTTC
TRBJ1-4,TRBV10-2,.,TRBD1,17,CASRPGQGVVGVEKLFF,TGCGCCAGCAGACCGGGACAGGGGGTCGTGGGGGTGGAAAAACTGTTTTTT
TRBJ2-6,TRBV11-1,.,.,17,CASSLVVPGLGANVLTF,TGTGCCAGCAGCTTAGTGGTTCCGGGGCTTGGGGCCAACGTCCTGACTTTC
TRBJ2-2,TRBV6-2/TRBV6-3,.,.,16,CASSYSGLENTGELFF,TGTGCCAGCAGTTACTCTGGACTGGAGAACACCGGGGAGCTGTTTTTT
TRBJ2-1,TRBV6-2/TRBV6-3,.,TRBD1,16,CASSYSSRGQYNEQFF,TGTGCCAGCAGTTATTCAAGCCGGGGACAGTACAATGAGCAGTTCTTC
TRBJ1-1,TRBV7-2,.,TRBD1,14,CASGWTGGNTEAFF,TGTGCCAGCGGGTGGACAGGCGGGAACACTGAAGCTTTCTTT
TRBJ2-1,TRBV3-1,.,.,18,CASSQGSEGASPYNEQFF,TGTGCCAGCAGCCAAGGGTCGGAGGGAGCGTCCCCCTACAATGAGCAGTTCTTC
TRBJ2-7,TRBV20-1,once,.,16,CSAGGQGPSETYEQYF,TGCAGTGCTGGGGGTCAGGGACCCAGCGAGACCTACGAGCAGTACTTC
TRBJ2-5,TRBV27,.,TRBD2,15,CASSPGGGEQETQYF,TGTGCCAGCAGTCCAGGTGGGGGGGAGCAAGAGACCCAGTACTTC
TRBJ2-3,TRBV7-9,once,.,16,CASSPYVGPDTDTQYF,TGTGCCAGCAGCCCCTACGTTGGCCCCGACACAGATACGCAGTATTTT
TRBJ2-7,TRBV20-1,many,.,12,CSASGSSYEQYF,TGCAGTGCTAGCGGGAGCTCCTACGAGCAGTACTTC
TRBJ2-1,TRBV7-9,once,TRBD2,16,CASSEGLADSYNEQFF,TGTGCCAGCAGCGAGGGACTAGCGGACTCCTACAATGAGCAGTTCTTC
TRBJ2-1,TRBV4-1,.,TRBD2,15,CASSPTVRTSNEQFF,TGCGCCAGCAGCCCCACAGTCCGGACTAGTAATGAGCAGTTCTTC
TRBJ2-5,TRBV11-2,.,.,13,CASSPSPGGAQYF,TGTGCCAGCAGCCCATCCCCAGGTGGGGCCCAGTACTTC
TRBJ1-2,TRBV11-1,.,.,13,CASSRARGGGYNF,TGTGCCAGCAGCCGAGCCCGGGGAGGAGGCTACAACTTC